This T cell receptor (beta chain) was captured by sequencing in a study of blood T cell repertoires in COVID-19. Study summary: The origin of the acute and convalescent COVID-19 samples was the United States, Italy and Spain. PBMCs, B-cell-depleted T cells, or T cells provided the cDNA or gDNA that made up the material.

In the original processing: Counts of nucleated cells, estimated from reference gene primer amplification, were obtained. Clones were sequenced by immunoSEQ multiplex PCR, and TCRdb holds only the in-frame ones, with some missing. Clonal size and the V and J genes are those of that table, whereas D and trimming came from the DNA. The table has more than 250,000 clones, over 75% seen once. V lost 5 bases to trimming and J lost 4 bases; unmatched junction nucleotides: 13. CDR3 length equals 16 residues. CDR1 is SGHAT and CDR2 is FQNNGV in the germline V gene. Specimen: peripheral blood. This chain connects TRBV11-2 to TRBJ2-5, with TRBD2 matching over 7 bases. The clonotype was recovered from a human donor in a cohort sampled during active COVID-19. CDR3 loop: CASSRRGGPSRETQYF. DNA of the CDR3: TGTGCCAGCAGCCGGCGCGGGGGTCCAAGCCGAGAGACCCAGTACTTC.